This T cell receptor (beta chain) was observed in a study of T-cell memory formation after mild COVID-19. TCRdb reanalysed the 5' RACE reads using MiXCR and keeps one entry per CDR3 protein. The sample lists about half a million distinct CDR3 sequences, 15% to 20% occurring once. Between the trimmed V and J ends, which lost 6 bases and 5 bases, there was a span of 20 bases. This CDR3 is built from 14 residues. Germline V gene data show CDR1 as SQVTM and CDR2 as ANQGSEA. This sequence originates from an adult woman who had mild COVID-19 (a few samples of this study predate the infection). Cell type and time point are not known. Sequencing was performed on PBMCs or a T cell subset sorted from them (not recorded which). The V and J genes are TRBV29-1 and TRBJ2-7; tentative D call: TRBD2 (7 bases). CDR3 coding DNA: TGCAGCGTCTTACGGGGGGACACCGTCCACGAGCAGTACTTC. Protein: CSVLRGDTVHEQYF.